The 17 T cell receptor beta chains listed next were all sequenced from one sample in a study of T cells in women clearing cervical HPV infection. The table came from immunoSEQ multiplex PCR; TCRdb's copy has only in-frame clones and leaves some out. The sample data list 44,000 or so clones. Sequencing input: blood buffy coat. Receptors originate from a woman aged 18 to 75 with a cervical HPV16 infection that either progressed to CIN3+ or cleared (not recorded which).

CDR3 loop: CAWMRGQIDTQYF. CDR3 bases read: TGTGCCTGGATGAGGGGGCAGATAGATACG. The V call is TRBV30, the J call TRBJ2-3, with 7 positions matching TRBD1. The CDR3 extends 3 residues past the end of the read, so its final part is completed from the germline J gene. The CDR3 runs to 13 residues. Looked up from germline, CDR1 is GTSNPN and CDR2 is SVGIG (reference sequence). Trimming cost V 4 bases and J 5 bases; bases outside gene matches: 6.

Regarding this clone: The read falls 3 residues short of the CDR3 end, and the missing part is taken from the germline J gene. V is TRBV5-4 and J is TRBJ1-2; D perhaps matches TRBD1 (6 bases). The CDR3 has 16 residues. Trimming took 4 bases from V and 0 from J, leaving 16 bases between them. Germline CDR1 SGHNT, CDR2 YYREEE (reference sequence). CDR3 residues: CASSALYRETNYGYTF. The covered CDR3 bases are TGTGCCAGCAGCGCTTTATACAGGGAGACTAACTATGGC.

Comment on this clone: The read comes to an end 3 residues before the CDR3 does, leaving the germline J gene to fill in the end. The chain employs TRBV5-1 and TRBJ2-3; 9 nucleotides match TRBD1. Per germline, CDR1 SGHRS and CDR2 YFSETQ. V lost 0 bases, J lost 4 bases, and 0 bases stayed unmatched. The CDR3 covers 14 residues. The CDR3 DNA, read in part, is TGCGCCAGCAGCTTGGGGACAGGGGCAGATACG. This gives the protein CASSLGTGADT. In full, the CDR3 reads CASSLGTGADTQYF.

As regards this clone: With the read ending 3 residues before the CDR3 end, the germline J gene is used to fill in that end. The V gene is TRBV19, the J gene TRBJ1-6; 10 positions agree with TRBD1. The CDR3 is 13 residues long. V lost 9 bases, J lost 7 bases, and 3 bases stayed unmatched. Germline V CDR1 and CDR2: LNHDA, SQIVND (reference sequence). Incomplete CDR3 DNA: TGTGCCAGCCAGGGACAGGGGAATTCACCC. Translated: CASQGQGNSP. The entire CDR3 is CASQGQGNSPLHF. The full variable domain, completed using reference TRBV19 and TRBJ1-6, is DGGITQSPKYLFRKEGQNVTLSCEQNLNHDAMYWYRQDPGQGLRLIYYSQIVNDFQKGDIAEGYSVSREKKESFPLTVTSAQKNPTAFYLCASQGQGNSPLHFGNGTRLTVT.

Remarks on this clone: Sequencing ends 3 residues short of the CDR3 end; the germline J gene provides the rest. The J gene is TRBJ1-2, the V gene TRBV19; weak D call: TRBD1 (6 bases). The germline gives CDR1 LNHDA, CDR2 SQIVND (reference sequence). The CDR3 has 18 residues. Partial CDR3 DNA: TGTGCCAGTAGTATTAGCGGGGTCAGGGGTGGAAGCTCCTACGAC. Amino acids: CASSISGVRGGSSYD. The complete CDR3 protein is CASSISGVRGGSSYDYTF. Complete variable domain (other parts from reference TRBV19 and TRBJ1-2): DGGITQSPKYLFRKEGQNVTLSCEQNLNHDAMYWYRQDPGQGLRLIYYSQIVNDFQKGDIAEGYSVSREKKESFPLTVTSAQKNPTAFYLCASSISGVRGGSSYDYTFGSGTRLTVV.

Turning to this clone: Coverage ceases 3 residues before the CDR3 finishes, and the germline J gene fills in the end. The gene calls are TRBV20-1 and TRBJ2-5; the D gene is possibly TRBD2 (5 bases). The germline V gene encodes CDR1 DFQATT and CDR2 SNEGSKA (reference sequence). The CDR3 is made up of 11 amino acids. V was trimmed by 5 bases and J by 4 bases, leaving 8 bases between them. CDR3 bases read: TGCAGTGCTGGCCGGGGAGAGACC. Amino acid sequence: CSAGRGET. The full CDR3 sequence reads CSAGRGETQYF.

Worth noting for this clone: The sequenced fragment ends 3 residues before the CDR3 boundary, so the rest is inferred from the germline J gene. The V gene is TRBV28, the J gene TRBJ1-5, with TRBD1 matching over 12 bases. In germline, CDR1 is MDHEN, CDR2 SYDVKM. V shed 6 bases and J 7 bases; nucleotides not matched to a gene: 13. The CDR3 contains 17 residues. Incomplete CDR3 DNA: TGTGCCAGCAGCCCCGGGGGACAGGGGGCGTTCGGACAGCCC. It translates to CASSPGGQGAFGQP. The whole CDR3 region reads CASSPGGQGAFGQPQHF.

For this clone: The CDR3 end falls 3 residues outside the read, so it is completed with the germline J gene. The gene calls are TRBV18 and TRBJ1-2, with a possible D match to TRBD1 (5 bases). The length of the CDR3 is 13 residues. Germline loops: CDR1 KGHSH, CDR2 LQKENI. The sequenced CDR3 bases are TGTGCCAGCTCACCCAGGGTTCGCTACGAC. This encodes CASSPRVRYD. The entire CDR3 reads CASSPRVRYDYTF.

As regards this clone: The sequence runs out 3 residues before the end of the CDR3; the remainder is reconstructed from the germline J gene. The gene calls are TRBV20-1 and TRBJ1-5; D is possibly TRBD1 (5 bases). In germline, CDR1 is DFQATT, CDR2 SNEGSKA (reference sequence). Trimming shortened V by 0 bases and J by 4 bases, and 13 bases separated the two germline ends. This CDR3 is built from 15 residues. CDR3 in amino acids: CSARDQGLRNQPQHF. The DNA read from the CDR3 is TGCAGTGCTAGAGATCAGGGACTACGGAATCAGCCC.

To note about this clone: The CDR3 goes on 3 residues after the read ends, and that part is filled in from the germline J gene. This chain links TRBV2 with TRBJ2-7; TRBD1 aligns across 8 bases. This CDR3 region has 17 residues. The germline V gene has CDR1 SNHLY and CDR2 FYNNEI. J was trimmed by 0 bases and V by 6 bases; bases with no gene match: 13. CDR3 DNA, as far as it was read: TGTGCCAGCAGCGATGAACGGACAGGGTGGAGCTCCTACGAG. This gives the protein CASSDERTGWSSYE. The entire CDR3 reads CASSDERTGWSSYEQYF. Full variable domain (missing parts from reference TRBV2 and TRBJ2-7): EPEVTQTPSHQVTQMGQEVILRCVPISNHLYFYWYRQILGQKVEFLVSFYNNEISEKSEIFDDQFSVERPDGSNFTLKIRSTKLEDSAMYFCASSDERTGWSSYEQYFGPGTRLTVT.

Points on this clone: The read falls 3 residues short of the CDR3 end, and the missing part is taken from the germline J gene. The V gene is TRBV18, the J gene TRBJ1-5; TRBD1 is a possible D gene (6 bases). The length of the CDR3 is 15 residues. The V end was cut by 2 bases, the J end by 4 bases, with 12 bases between. CDR1 is KGHSH, CDR2 LQKENI, per germline. Incomplete CDR3 DNA: TGTGCCAGCTCACCAGCCAGGGGAGAGAATCAGCCC. This gives the protein CASSPARGENQP. The whole CDR3 region reads CASSPARGENQPQHF.

As regards this clone: Sequencing ends 3 residues short of the CDR3 end; the germline J gene provides the rest. This chain uses TRBV20-1 with TRBJ2-5, with 14 positions matching TRBD2. Germline V gives CDR1 DFQATT, CDR2 SNEGSKA (reference sequence). Trimming removed 6 bases from V and 3 bases from J; junction bases left unmatched: 3. The length of the CDR3 is 14 residues. The sequenced part of the CDR3 DNA is TGCAGTGCAAGACTAGCGGGGGGGAAAGAGACC. It yields the protein CSARLAGGKET. Given in full, the CDR3 is CSARLAGGKETQYF.

As for this clone: The CDR3 end lies 3 residues beyond the end of the read and is filled in from the germline J gene. This chain links TRBV5-6 with TRBJ2-2; D not certain. The CDR3 covers 14 residues. The germline V gene encodes CDR1 SGHDT and CDR2 YYEEEE. The CDR3 protein is CASSLDRDNSPLFF. Partial CDR3 DNA: TGTGCCAGCAGCTTGGACAGAGATAATTCACCG.

About this clone itself: The read halts 3 residues ahead of the CDR3 end, with the missing end drawn from the germline J gene. This chain uses TRBV5-4 with TRBJ2-2, with 9 bases fitting TRBD2. V lost 3 bases, J lost 4 bases, and 4 bases stayed unmatched. The CDR3 has 15 residues. Germline V gives CDR1 SGHNT, CDR2 YYREEE (reference sequence). The CDR3 bases that were read are TGTGCCAGCAGCTCCGGGACTAGCCCCACCGGGGAG. This encodes CASSSGTSPTGE. The whole CDR3 reads CASSSGTSPTGELFF.

As for this clone: The read comes to an end 3 residues before the CDR3 does, leaving the germline J gene to fill in the end. The V call is TRBV9, the J call TRBJ2-3; D not resolved. The V end was cut by 1 base, the J end by 0 bases, with 9 bases between. The CDR3 spans 15 residues. Germline-derived CDR1 and CDR2 are SGDLS and YYNGEE. CDR3 residues: CASSVSISSTDTQYF. The DNA read from the CDR3 is TGTGCCAGCAGCGTAAGCATCTCTAGCACAGATACG.

In terms of frequency, this clone is medium-sized (0.01 to 0.1%). Read sequence stops 3 residues before the CDR3 end, and the germline J gene provides the missing end. The V call is TRBV24-1, the J call TRBJ2-3; 11 bases are shared with TRBD2. This CDR3 has 21 residues. Germline-derived CDR1 and CDR2 are KGHDR and SFDVKD. Germline trimming cut 9 bases from V and 6 bases from J; bases unmatched to any gene: 28. CDR3 loop: CATRHVEGLAGGDPDVDTQYF. The part of the CDR3 DNA that was read is TGTGCCACCCGTCACGTAGAGGGGCTAGCGGGGGGCGACCCCGATGTGGATACG.

With respect to this clone: The sequence runs out 3 residues before the end of the CDR3; the remainder is reconstructed from the germline J gene. The rearrangement joins TRBV19 to TRBJ2-1; D possibly corresponds to TRBD1 (6 bases). Germline V gene data show CDR1 as LNHDA and CDR2 as SQIVND (reference sequence). Trimming removed 7 bases at V and 3 bases at J, with 22 bases between. The CDR3 has 17 residues. The CDR3 protein is CASKGQGSGGGYNEQFF. The CDR3 DNA, read in part, is TGTGCCAGTAAAGGGCAGGGGTCTGGTGGGGGCTACAATGAG.